Listed here are 9 T cell receptor beta chains from one sample, sequenced in a study of technical replicates of blood from a handful of donors. The repertoire was sequenced with immunoSEQ multiplex PCR; TCRdb's copy has only in-frame clones and lacks some. The sample contains about 80,000 clones, nearly 99% of which appear only once. The sequencing sample was made of T cells isolated from PBMCs. Receptors originate from a human donor in good health.

The chain couples TRBV30 to TRBJ2-7; D remains ambiguous. Germline assignment: CDR1 GTSNPN and CDR2 SVGIG (reference sequence). The CDR3 contains 12 residues. Between the trimmed V and J ends, which lost 2 bases and 7 bases, there was a span of 12 bases. DNA of the CDR3: TGTGCCTGGAGTACGGCGGCCAGAGAGCAGTACTTC. Its protein is CAWSTAAREQYF.

The rearrangement links TRBV19 to TRBJ2-2; no reliable D call. Deletions cut 5 bases from V and 3 bases from J, with 4 bases between. Germline loops: CDR1 LNHDA, CDR2 SQIVND (reference sequence). The CDR3 runs to 12 residues. The CDR3 region has the DNA TGTGCCAGTAGTTCGTACACCGGGGAGCTGTTTTTT. It encodes CASSSYTGELFF.

The gene calls are TRBV27 and TRBJ2-7, with 11 bases fitting TRBD1. This CDR3 contains 14 residues. In germline, CDR1 is MNHEY, CDR2 SMNVEV (reference sequence). V trimming: 8 bases; J trimming: 5 bases; junction bases outside the gene matches: 8. CDR3 sequence: CASGIGQGANEQYF. CDR3 nucleotide sequence: TGTGCCAGCGGGATTGGACAGGGGGCCAACGAGCAGTACTTC.

The CDR3 bases are TGTGCCAGTAAGGGGGCCGGGCCCGGAAACACCATATATTTT. Translating it yields CASKGAGPGNTIYF. This chain connects TRBV19 to TRBJ1-3, with TRBD1 matching 7 bases. There are 14 residues in the CDR3. V gave up 7 bases and J gave up 4 bases; unmatched junction bases: 7. Germline lookup yields CDR1 LNHDA and CDR2 SQIVND (reference sequence).

The chain uses TRBV4-1 and TRBJ1-1; D might be TRBD1 (5 bases). The CDR3 totals 17 residues. Germline V lookup: CDR1 MGHRA, CDR2 YSYEKL. Trimming removed 2 bases at V and 1 base at J, with 17 bases between. CDR3: CASSQSGMGGSNTEAFF. As DNA, the CDR3 is TGCGCCAGCAGCCAATCGGGGATGGGGGGGTCGAACACTGAAGCTTTCTTT.

The chain joins TRBV10-2 to TRBJ2-1, with no clear D. V lost 4 bases and J lost 9, with 7 bases in between. The germline gives CDR1 WSHSY, CDR2 SAAADI. This CDR3 region has 11 residues. CDR3 amino acids: CASSVTGEQFF. The CDR3 DNA reads as TGCGCCAGCAGTGTGACGGGTGAGCAGTTCTTC.

Here the CDR3 DNA reads TGTGCCAGCAGCGCGATTGCCGGGACAGGGGGCGAGCAGTACTTC. Protein sequence: CASSAIAGTGGEQYF. V and J are TRBV7-2 and TRBJ2-7, with TRBD1 identical over 11 bases. The J segment lost 6 bases and the V segment lost 5 bases, leaving 9 bases of the junction unmatched. Germline loops: CDR1 SGHTA, CDR2 FQGNSA. CDR3 length: 15 amino acids.

The CDR3 coding sequence is TGCGCCAGCAGCCAAAAGGGACTAGCGGAAATCTACAATGAGCAGTTCTTC. This gives the protein CASSQKGLAEIYNEQFF. V usage is TRBV4-3 and J usage is TRBJ2-1; 11 bases map to TRBD2. The CDR3 length is 17 residues. V trimming: 2 bases; J trimming: 3 bases; junction bases outside the gene matches: 6. Per the germline V gene, CDR1 is LGHNA and CDR2 is YSLEER.

V usage is TRBV11-2 and J usage is TRBJ1-1, with D tentatively TRBD1 (5 bases). This CDR3 region has 13 residues. Germline CDR1 reads SGHAT; CDR2 reads FQNNGV. Trimming removed 3 bases from V and 3 bases from J, with 8 bases in between. This chain's CDR3 is CASSLRGDTEAFF. In nucleotides, the CDR3 is TGTGCCAGCAGCTTGCGGGGGGACACTGAAGCTTTCTTT.